This TCR beta chain appears in the sequencing data of a study of blood T cell repertoires in COVID-19. Study-level background: Donors in the United States, Italy and Spain gave samples during acute or convalescent COVID-19. T cells, B-cell-depleted T cells, or PBMCs supplied cDNA or gDNA.

Seattle patients were enrolled during active infection and followed longitudinally. The ends lost 4 bases at V and 0 bases at J; junction bases unmatched: 8. The CDR3 runs 16 residues. Germline-derived CDR1 and CDR2 are LGHDT and YNNKEL (reference sequence). As handled by the study authors: Nucleated cell number was recorded as an estimate derived from reference gene primer amplification. Libraries were prepared by immunoSEQ multiplex PCR; TCRdb keeps only in-frame clonotypes and omits some of them. V and J calls and clone size are as listed in that table; D and trimming were resolved from the DNA. This table holds about 400,000 clones, around 88% found once.

The genes are TRBV3-1 (or the pseudogene TRBV3-2) and TRBJ2-7, with 8 bases identical to TRBD1. The sequence came from an older woman with COVID-19, enrolled during active disease. Sample: peripheral blood. CDR3 nucleotide sequence: TGTGCCAGCAGCCCGCAGGGGGCGGGGTTCTCCTACGAGCAGTACTTC. Its translation is CASSPQGAGFSYEQYF.